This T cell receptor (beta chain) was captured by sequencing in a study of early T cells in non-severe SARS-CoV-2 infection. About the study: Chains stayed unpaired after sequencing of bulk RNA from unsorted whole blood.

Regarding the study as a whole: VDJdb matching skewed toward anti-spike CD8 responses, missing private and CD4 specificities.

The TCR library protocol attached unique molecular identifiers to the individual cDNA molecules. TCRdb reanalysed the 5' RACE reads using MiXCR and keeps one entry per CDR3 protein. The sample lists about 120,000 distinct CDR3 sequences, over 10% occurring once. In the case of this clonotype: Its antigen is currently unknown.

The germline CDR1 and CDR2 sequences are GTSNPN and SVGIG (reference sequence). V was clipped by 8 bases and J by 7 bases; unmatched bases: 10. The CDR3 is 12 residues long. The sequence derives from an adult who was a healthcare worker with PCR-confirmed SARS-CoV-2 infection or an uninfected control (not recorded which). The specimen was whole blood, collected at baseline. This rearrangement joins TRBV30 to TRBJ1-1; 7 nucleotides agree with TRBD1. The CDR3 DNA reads TGTGCCCTTGACAGGGAGCTCATTGAAGCTTTCTTT. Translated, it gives CALDRELIEAFF.